A single sample is the source of the 8 T cell receptor beta chains below, sequenced in a study of OX40 agonist ivuxolimab in advanced cancers. Some clones are missing from TCRdb's copy, which holds only in-frame ones; the method was immunoSEQ multiplex PCR. The sample has approximately 74,000 clones; about 80% are singletons. The sample in question was CD4+ or CD8+ T cells sorted from blood, obtained in a trial of the OX40 agonist ivuxolimab. The receptors originated from an adult with an advanced solid tumor such as melanoma, head and neck, liver or kidney cancer.

CDR3: CASSTSWTGPREQYF. Here the CDR3 DNA reads TGTGCCAGCAGTACCTCCTGGACAGGGCCGAGGGAGCAGTACTTC. The chain uses TRBV6-5 and TRBJ2-7; 8 bases fit TRBD1. The CDR3 has 15 residues. With V trimmed by 5 bases and J by 7 bases, 13 bases remained unmatched. CDR1 is MNHEY, CDR2 SVGAGI, per germline.

The gene calls are TRBV15 and TRBJ2-5; D call uncertain. This CDR3 has 14 residues. Between the trimmed V and J ends, which lost 2 bases and 4 bases, there was a span of 11 bases. Germline V CDR1 and CDR2: LNHNV, YYDKDF (reference sequence). CDR3 sequence: CATSRPELRETQYF. Written as DNA, the CDR3 is TGTGCCACCAGCAGACCGGAGCTCCGAGAGACCCAGTACTTC.

The chain uses TRBV11-3 and TRBJ2-1; the match to TRBD1 covers 10 bases. After removal of 3 bases from V and 5 bases from J, the junction contained 4 bases not matched to a gene. The CDR3 length is 15 residues. Germline CDR1 is SGHNT and CDR2 is YENEEA. CDR3 residues: CASSFQGTGDNEQFF. The CDR3 DNA reads TGTGCCAGCAGCTTCCAAGGGACAGGGGACAATGAGCAGTTCTTC.

This chain uses TRBV5-1 with TRBJ1-1; possible D gene TRBD1, 5 bases. Trimming stripped 4 bases from V and 1 base from J, with 11 bases between. This CDR3 spans 14 amino acids. Germline CDR1 is SGHRS and CDR2 is YFSETQ. CDR3 coding DNA: TGCGCCAGCAGCGCTGGGACGGCGAACACTGAAGCTTTCTTT. Translating gives CASSAGTANTEAFF. Looking up the rest from reference TRBV5-1 and TRBJ1-1 gives the full variable domain: KAGVTQTPRYLIKTRGQQVTLSCSPISGHRSVSWYQQTPGQGLQFLFEYFSETQRNKGNFPGRFSGRQFSNSRSEMNVSTLELGDSALYLCASSAGTANTEAFFGQGTRLTVV.

This clone is a singleton in its sample. This sequence joins TRBV10-3 and TRBJ2-1, with D possibly being TRBD2 (6 bases). The CDR3 sequence is 14 residues long. Deletions cut 5 bases from V and 4 bases from J, with 12 bases between. Germline lookup yields CDR1 ENHRY and CDR2 SYGVKD. CDR3 nucleotides: TGTGCCATCAGTCCGGACGGAGGGTACAATGAGCAGTTCTTC. Its translation is CAISPDGGYNEQFF.

The chain recombines TRBV7-8 with TRBJ2-5; TRBD2 matches at 13 bases. The CDR3 spans 18 residues. With 1 base clipped from V and 4 bases from J, the junction kept 9 bases outside the gene matches. CDR1 SGHVS and CDR2 FQNEAQ come from the germline V gene. This CDR3 is CASSLGWTSGGPRETQYF. CDR3 DNA: TGTGCCAGCAGCTTAGGCTGGACTAGCGGGGGCCCACGAGAGACCCAGTACTTC. Filled out from reference TRBV7-8 and TRBJ2-5, the complete variable domain reads GAGVSQSPRYKVAKRGQDVALRCDPISGHVSLFWYQQALGQGPEFLTYFQNEAQLDKSGLPSDRFFAERPEGSVSTLKIQRTQQEDSAVYLCASSLGWTSGGPRETQYFGPGTRLLVL.

The chain couples TRBV6-4 to TRBJ2-3; D is unresolved. The CDR3 length is 14 residues. Germline CDR1 reads MRHNA; CDR2 reads SNTAGT. Between the trimmed V and J ends, which lost 3 bases and 3 bases, there was a span of 10 bases. In DNA, the CDR3 is TGTGCCAGCAGTGAAGCGACTCTGACAGATACGCAGTATTTT. Translating gives CASSEATLTDTQYF.

This chain connects TRBV4-1 to TRBJ2-7, with 13 bases matching TRBD2. Trimming cost V 5 bases and J 3 bases; bases outside gene matches: 13. Germline CDR1 reads MGHRA; CDR2 reads YSYEKL. This CDR3 is 18 amino acids long. The DNA of the CDR3 is TGCGCCAGCAGCACGGATATCGGGACTAGCGGGATCCTCTACGAGCAGTACTTC. This codes for CASSTDIGTSGILYEQYF.